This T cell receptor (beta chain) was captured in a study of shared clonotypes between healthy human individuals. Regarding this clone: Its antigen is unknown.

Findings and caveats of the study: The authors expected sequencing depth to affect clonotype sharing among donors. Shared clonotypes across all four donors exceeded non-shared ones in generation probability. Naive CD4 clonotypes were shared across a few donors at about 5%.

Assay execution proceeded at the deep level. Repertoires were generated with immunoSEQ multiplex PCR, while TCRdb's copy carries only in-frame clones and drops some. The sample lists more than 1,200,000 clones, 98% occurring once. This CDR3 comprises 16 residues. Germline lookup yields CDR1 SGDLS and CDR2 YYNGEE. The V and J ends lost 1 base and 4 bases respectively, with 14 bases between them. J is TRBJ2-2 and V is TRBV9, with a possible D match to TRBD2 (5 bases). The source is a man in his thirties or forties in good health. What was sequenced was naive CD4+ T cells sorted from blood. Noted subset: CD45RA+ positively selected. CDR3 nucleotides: TGTGCCAGCAGCGTACAACTAGGCCTGGTCACCGGGGAGCTGTTTTTT. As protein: CASSVQLGLVTGELFF.